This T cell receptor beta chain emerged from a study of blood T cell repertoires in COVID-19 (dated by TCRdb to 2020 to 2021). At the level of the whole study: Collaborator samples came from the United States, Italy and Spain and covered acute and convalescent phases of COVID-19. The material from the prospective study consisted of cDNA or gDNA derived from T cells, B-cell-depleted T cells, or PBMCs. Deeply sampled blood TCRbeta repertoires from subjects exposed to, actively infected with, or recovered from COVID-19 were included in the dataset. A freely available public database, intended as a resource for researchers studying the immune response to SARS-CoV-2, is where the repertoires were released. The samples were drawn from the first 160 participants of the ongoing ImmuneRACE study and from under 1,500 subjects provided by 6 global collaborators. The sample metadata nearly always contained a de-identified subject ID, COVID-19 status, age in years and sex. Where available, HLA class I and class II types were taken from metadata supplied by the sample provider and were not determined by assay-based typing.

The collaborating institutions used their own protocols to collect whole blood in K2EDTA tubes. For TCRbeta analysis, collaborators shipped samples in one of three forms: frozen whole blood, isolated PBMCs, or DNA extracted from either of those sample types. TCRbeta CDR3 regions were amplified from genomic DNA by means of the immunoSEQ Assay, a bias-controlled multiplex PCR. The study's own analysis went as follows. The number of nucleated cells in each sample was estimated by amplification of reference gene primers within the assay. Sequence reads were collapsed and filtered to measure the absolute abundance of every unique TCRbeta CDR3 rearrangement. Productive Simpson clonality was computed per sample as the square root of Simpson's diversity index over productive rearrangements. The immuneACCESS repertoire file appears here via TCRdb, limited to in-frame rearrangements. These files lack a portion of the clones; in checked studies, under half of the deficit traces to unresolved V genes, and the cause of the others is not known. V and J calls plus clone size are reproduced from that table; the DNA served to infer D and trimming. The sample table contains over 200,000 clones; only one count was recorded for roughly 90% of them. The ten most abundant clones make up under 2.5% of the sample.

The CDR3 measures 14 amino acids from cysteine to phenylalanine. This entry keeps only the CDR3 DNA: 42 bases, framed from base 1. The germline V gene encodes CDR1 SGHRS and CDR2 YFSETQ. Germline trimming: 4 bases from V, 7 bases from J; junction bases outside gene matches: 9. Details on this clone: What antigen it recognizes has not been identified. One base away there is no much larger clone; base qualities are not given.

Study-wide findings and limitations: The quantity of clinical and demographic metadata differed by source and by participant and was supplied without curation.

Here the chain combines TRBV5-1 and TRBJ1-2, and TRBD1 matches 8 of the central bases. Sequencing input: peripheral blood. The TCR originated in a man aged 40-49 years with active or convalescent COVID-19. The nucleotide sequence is TGCGCCAGCAGCCAAATCGTCGGACAGGGTGGCTACACCTTC. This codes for CASSQIVGQGGYTF.